The next 27 T cell receptor beta chains were all read from a single sample in a study of T cell clones after liver transplantation. Sequencing used immunoSEQ multiplex PCR; TCRdb keeps in-frame clones, though not all of them. The sample lists approximately 1,300 clones, 25% to 30% occurring once. Sequencing of dividing CFSE-low cells from the MLR defined alloreactive TCRbeta sequences. These receptors are not linked to any known antigen. Sample: CD8+ T cells from PBMCs cultured with third-party cells. The receptors originated from a human patient who received a liver transplant. The T cells may come from the graft donor.

Sample share makes this clone large. The chain has TRBV19 and TRBJ1-5; no firm D call. V was trimmed by 3 bases and J by 4 bases, leaving 13 bases between them. The CDR3 totals 15 residues. From germline, CDR1 is LNHDA and CDR2 SQIVND (reference sequence). The CDR3 coding sequence is TGTGCCAGTAGTATCTGGGCAGGAGCAAATCAGCCCCAGCATTTT. Translation gives CASSIWAGANQPQHF.

This clone rates as medium-sized. The chain uses TRBV18 and TRBJ2-7; D is uncertain. CDR1 KGHSH and CDR2 LQKENI come from the germline V gene. The V gene lost 2 bases and the J gene lost 0 bases, with 11 bases spanning the gap. The CDR3 runs 15 residues. Written as DNA, the CDR3 is TGTGCCAGCTCACCAAAGACCGACCCCTCCTACGAGCAGTACTTC. Translated: CASSPKTDPSYEQYF.

On this clone: A far larger clone lies a single base away; this is likely a read error. Other DNA sequences in this specimen translate into the identical CDR3. The rearrangement uses TRBV27 and TRBJ2-1; 12 bases map to TRBD2. CDR1 and CDR2 (germline): MNHEY, SMNVEV (reference sequence). This CDR3 region has 15 residues. Trimming took 6 bases from V and 4 from J; bases not matched to a gene: 4. The CDR3 reads CASSAGTSGYNEQFF. CDR3 DNA sequence: TGTGCCAGCAGCGCTGGGACTAGCGGGTACAATGAGCAGTTCTTC.

This clone has just a few counts. This chain joins TRBV6-5 and TRBJ1-1; possible D gene TRBD1, 5 bases. V lost 5 bases to trimming and J lost 1 base, with 11 bases between them. From germline, CDR1 is MNHEY and CDR2 SVGAGI. The CDR3 covers 14 residues. This CDR3 is CASSATQGNTEAFF. Written as DNA, the CDR3 is TGTGCCAGCAGTGCGACTCAGGGGAACACTGAAGCTTTCTTT.

This clone is labeled large. J is TRBJ1-2 and V is TRBV21-1. TRBV21-1 is tagged as a pseudogene. There are 14 residues in the CDR3. The CDR3 DNA follows: TGTGCCAGCAGCAAGGAGGGTGTAAACTATGGCTACACCTTC. Translation gives CASSKEGVNYGYTF.

The V call is TRBV9, the J call TRBJ2-1; D possibly corresponds to TRBD1 (6 bases). The CDR3 has 17 amino acids. Germline values: CDR1 SGDLS, CDR2 YYNGEE. Deletions cut 0 bases from V and 3 bases from J, with 16 bases between. CDR3 in DNA: TGTGCCAGCAGCGTAGGAGAAGGACAGATTTTCTACAATGAGCAGTTCTTC. Residues: CASSVGEGQIFYNEQFF.

The chain's CDR3 is CASSPFTGGLDTEAFF. Written as DNA, the CDR3 is TGCGCCAGCAGCCCCTTCACGGGGGGGCTGGACACTGAAGCTTTCTTT. This sequence joins TRBV5-1 and TRBJ1-1; tentative D call: TRBD1 (6 bases). CDR1 and CDR2 from the germline V gene are SGHRS and YFSETQ. The CDR3 totals 16 residues. Trimming pared 4 bases from V and 3 bases from J, leaving 19 bases between.

This clone was detected only a few times. A much larger clone differs by one base, so this may be a read error. This CDR3 is also generated by other DNA sequences in the sample. This chain connects TRBV27 to TRBJ1-5; possible D gene TRBD1, 5 bases. The length of the CDR3 is 14 residues. Per germline, CDR1 MNHEY and CDR2 SMNVEV (reference sequence). V was pared by 2 bases and J by 7 bases, with 12 bases between. CDR3 coding DNA: TGTGCCAGCAGTTTAGGTACATGGGGGCAGCCCCAGCATTTT. Translated: CASSLGTWGQPQHF.

This clone has a handful of counts. Given a much more abundant clone one base away, this may be a read error. This sequence joins TRBV14 and TRBJ2-7; TRBD1 matches 11 bases. Trimming at V came to 4 bases and at J to 3 bases, leaving 2 bases not matched to a gene. CDR1 and CDR2 from the germline V gene are SGHDN and FVKESK. The CDR3 is 14 residues long. In nucleotides, the CDR3 is TGTGCCAGCAGCCCCGGGACAGGGGGCTACGAGCAGTACTTC. Amino acids: CASSPGTGGYEQYF. The full variable domain, rest sourced from reference TRBV14 and TRBJ2-7, is EAGVTQFPSHSVIEKGQTVTLRCDPISGHDNLYWYRRVMGKEIKFLLHFVKESKQDESGMPNNRFLAERTGGTYSTLKVQPAELEDSGVYFCASSPGTGGYEQYFGPGTRLTVT.

The table lists this clone with a few counts. The chain couples TRBV11-3 to TRBJ1-2; 8 positions agree with TRBD1. This CDR3 region has 13 residues. The V and J ends lost 5 bases and 8 bases, in that order; junction bases with no gene match: 7. Germline CDR1 is SGHNT and CDR2 is YENEEA. CDR3 nucleotide sequence: TGTGCCAGCAGCGAAATGACAGGGGAAGGCTACACCTTC. Its protein product is CASSEMTGEGYTF.

By frequency in the sample, this clone is large (0.1 to 1%). This chain links TRBV27 with TRBJ2-3; D not resolved. V was shortened by 2 bases and J by 0 bases, with 3 bases between the two germline ends. The germline V gene encodes CDR1 MNHEY and CDR2 SMNVEV (reference sequence). This CDR3 is built from 13 residues. CDR3 nucleotides: TGTGCCAGCAGTTTACCTAGCACAGATACGCAGTATTTT. The encoded protein is CASSLPSTDTQYF.

Within the sample, this clone is large (0.1 to 1%). This chain uses TRBV18 with TRBJ2-7, with D unresolved. Trimming pared 2 bases from V and 2 bases from J, leaving 7 bases between. CDR1 KGHSH and CDR2 LQKENI come from the germline V gene. The length of the CDR3 is 13 residues. CDR3 region: CASSPGEAYEQYF. For the CDR3, the DNA is TGTGCCAGCTCACCAGGAGAGGCCTACGAGCAGTACTTC.

Points on this clone: The conserved phenylalanine or tryptophan is not found at the CDR3 terminus, so this likely reflects a read error. The chain couples TRBV7-7 to TRBJ2-7; 10 positions match TRBD1. The CDR3 length is 14 residues. Per the germline V gene, CDR1 is SSHAT and CDR2 is FNYEAQ (reference sequence). Written as DNA, the CDR3 is TGTGTCAGCAGCCCCGGGACAGGGGACTACGAGCAGTACCTC. Protein: CVSSPGTGDYEQYL.

The chain combines TRBV6-9 with TRBJ1-1; D unresolved. CDR3 length: 14 amino acids. Germline lookup yields CDR1 MNHGY and CDR2 SVAAGI. The V end was cut by 8 bases, the J end by 1 base, with 14 bases between. CDR3 loop: CASYPGGRNTEAFF. The DNA of the CDR3 is TGTGCCAGCTATCCGGGCGGGAGGAACACTGAAGCTTTCTTT.

This chain joins TRBV10-3 and TRBJ2-5; 7 bases fit TRBD1. The J call may be faulty, since TRBJ2-7 better matches the DNA end. The CDR3 is 15 residues long. Germline V gene lookup returns CDR1 ENHRY and CDR2 SYGVKD. CDR3 coding DNA: TGTGCCATCAGCGATCTGACAGGGATGAACTACGAGCAGTACTTC. As protein: CAISDLTGMNYEQYF.

About this clone itself: This clone may be a read error of a much larger clone one base away. In the same sample, other DNA sequences code for this CDR3. V gene TRBV27 combines with J gene TRBJ1-4; tentative D call: TRBD1 (5 bases). Germline CDR1 MNHEY, CDR2 SMNVEV (reference sequence). This CDR3 is built from 14 residues. Trimming removed 6 bases from V and 7 bases from J, with 15 bases in between. The CDR3 is CASRIVGGSEKLFF. As DNA, the CDR3 is TGTGCCAGCAGGATCGTGGGGGGGAGTGAAAAACTGTTTTTT. Drawing the rest from reference TRBV27 and TRBJ1-4, the complete variable domain is EAQVTQNPRYLITVTGKKLTVTCSQNMNHEYMSWYRQDPGLGLRQIYYSMNVEVTDKGDVPEGYKVSRKEKRNFPLILESPSPNQTSLYFCASRIVGGSEKLFFGSGTQLSVL.

The V and J genes are TRBV9 and TRBJ2-1; no definite D call. Germline assignment: CDR1 SGDLS and CDR2 YYNGEE. CDR3 length: 12 residues. V shed 0 bases and J shed 10 bases, with 8 bases lying between them. The DNA of the CDR3 is TGTGCCAGCAGCGTAGTGGGGAAGGAGCAGTTCTTC. Translation: CASSVVGKEQFF.

The J gene is TRBJ2-7, the V gene TRBV7-6; D gene unclear. V lost 10 bases, J lost 1 base, and 17 bases lay in between. In germline, CDR1 is SGHVS, CDR2 FNYEAQ. The length of the CDR3 is 14 residues. The CDR3 DNA reads TGTGCCACCTCCCCCGCCGCCGGATCCTACGAGCAGTACTTC. Protein: CATSPAAGSYEQYF.

There are a few counts of this clone. V is TRBV19 and J is TRBJ2-7; TRBD2 aligns across 9 bases. CDR3 size: 14 residues. CDR1 is LNHDA and CDR2 is SQIVND in the germline V gene (reference sequence). The V gene end was trimmed by 9 bases and the J gene end by 3 bases; junction bases not matched to a gene: 9. CDR3 sequence reads: CASSTLAGNYEQYF. The CDR3 nucleotides read TGTGCCAGCAGCACCCTAGCGGGGAACTACGAGCAGTACTTC.

This clone was found a few times. This chain joins TRBV4-2 and TRBJ2-7; 10 nucleotides align to TRBD2. The CDR3 covers 14 residues. CDR1 and CDR2 from the germline V gene are LGHNA and YNFKEQ. V shed 4 bases and J 3 bases; nucleotides not matched to a gene: 3. The CDR3 coding sequence is TGTGCCAGCAGCCTCAGCGGGGGGGACTACGAGCAGTACTTC. The encoded protein is CASSLSGGDYEQYF.

In regard to this clone: This probably arose from a read error, given a far larger clone one base away. The rearrangement links TRBV2 to TRBJ1-1; the D is unclear. The CDR3 has 14 residues. Germline loops: CDR1 SNHLY, CDR2 FYNNEI. CDR3 sequence reads: CASCEPKMNTEAFF. The CDR3 DNA follows: TGTGCCAGCTGTGAACCGAAAATGAACACTGAAGCTTTCTTT.

This clone occurred a few times. This rearrangement joins TRBV6-5 to TRBJ1-5, with 8 nucleotides matching TRBD1. CDR1 is MNHEY, CDR2 SVGAGI, per germline. V dropped 5 bases and J dropped 6; count of bases not matched to a gene: 6. The CDR3 extends over 14 amino acids. CDR3 bases: TGTGCCAGCAGTGAAGACAGGGGAGGTCAGCCCCAGCATTTT. The encoded protein is CASSEDRGGQPQHF.

V and J are TRBV7-2 and TRBJ1-5, with 7 bases that match TRBD1. The ends lost 3 bases at V and 8 bases at J; junction bases unmatched: 4. The CDR3 contains 13 residues. CDR1 is SGHTA and CDR2 is FQGNSA in the germline V gene. CDR3 sequence reads: CASSLAGGEPQHF. The CDR3 DNA reads as TGTGCCAGCAGCTTGGCAGGGGGTGAGCCCCAGCATTTT.

By its share, this clone is medium-sized (0.01 to 0.1%). This chain links TRBV27 with TRBJ2-3, with 7 bases identical to TRBD2. V lost 0 bases and J lost 2; bases outside the gene matches: 8. In germline, CDR1 is MNHEY, CDR2 SMNVEV (reference sequence). CDR3 length: 17 residues. The CDR3 reads CASSLSLLAANTDTQYF. DNA for the CDR3: TGTGCCAGCAGTTTATCCCTGCTAGCGGCCAACACAGATACGCAGTATTTT.

V is TRBV28 and J is TRBJ2-7; 10 bases align to TRBD1. The CDR3 covers 17 residues. Looked up from germline, CDR1 is MDHEN and CDR2 is SYDVKM. V dropped 4 bases and J dropped 3; count of bases not matched to a gene: 12. CDR3 nucleotides: TGTGCCAGCAGTTCTTATCGAACCGGGACAGGGGACTACGAGCAGTACTTC. It specifies CASSSYRTGTGDYEQYF.

This clone rates as large. The chain is built from TRBV7-3 and TRBJ2-7; D is unclear. Looked up from germline, CDR1 is SGHTA and CDR2 is FQGTGA. The CDR3 loop spans 15 amino acids. V was shortened by 3 bases and J by 4 bases, with 16 bases between the two germline ends. The CDR3 region has the DNA TGTGCCAGCAGCTTCATTCCGAGCTCCGAATACGAGCAGTACTTC. Translating it yields CASSFIPSSEYEQYF.

The chain uses TRBV2 and TRBJ2-7; possible D gene TRBD2, 7 bases. CDR1 SNHLY and CDR2 FYNNEI come from the germline V gene. CDR3 length: 14 residues. V lost 5 bases and J lost 1, with 12 bases in between. This CDR3 reads CASSWGGGSYEQYF. CDR3 bases: TGTGCCAGCAGTTGGGGAGGGGGATCCTACGAGCAGTACTTC.